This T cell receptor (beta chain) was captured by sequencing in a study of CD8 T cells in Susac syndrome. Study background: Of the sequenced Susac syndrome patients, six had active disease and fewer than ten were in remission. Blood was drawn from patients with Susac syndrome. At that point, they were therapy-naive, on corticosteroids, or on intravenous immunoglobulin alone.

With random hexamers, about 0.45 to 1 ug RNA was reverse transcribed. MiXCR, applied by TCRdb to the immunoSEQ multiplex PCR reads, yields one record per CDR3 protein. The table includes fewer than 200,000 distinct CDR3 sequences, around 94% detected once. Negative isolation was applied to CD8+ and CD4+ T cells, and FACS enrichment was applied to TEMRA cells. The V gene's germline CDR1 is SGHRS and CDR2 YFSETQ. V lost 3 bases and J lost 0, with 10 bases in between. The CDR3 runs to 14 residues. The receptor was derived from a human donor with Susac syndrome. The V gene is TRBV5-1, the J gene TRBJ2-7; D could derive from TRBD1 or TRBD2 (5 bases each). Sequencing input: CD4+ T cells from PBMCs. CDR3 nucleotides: TGCGCCAGCAGCTGGGACGCCGGCTCCTACGAGCAGTACTTC. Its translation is CASSWDAGSYEQYF.